The next 20 T cell receptor beta chains were all read from a single sample in a study of cytomegalovirus exposure and HLA in healthy donors. Primers for the PCR totalled 60 Vbeta and 13 Jbeta. Profiling relied on immunoSEQ multiplex PCR, and the TCRdb table lists in-frame clones only, not all of them. Of about 110,000 clones in the sample, roughly two thirds were seen once. Sequencing was performed on PBMCs. The source of these receptors is a female donor in good health and CMV-seronegative.

V gene TRBV6-1 combines with J gene TRBJ2-1; 8 positions match TRBD2. The CDR3 consists of 15 residues. With V trimmed by 7 bases and J by 4 bases, 9 bases remained unmatched. The germline V gene has CDR1 MNHNS and CDR2 SASEGT. The CDR3 sequence is CASTPGSGGYNEQFF. Here the CDR3 DNA reads TGTGCCAGCACGCCCGGGAGCGGGGGTTACAATGAGCAGTTCTTC.

The chain couples TRBV5-4 to TRBJ1-2; no clear D gene. CDR1 and CDR2 from the germline V gene are SGHNT and YYREEE (reference sequence). The CDR3 has 12 residues. V lost 4 bases and J lost 8, with 12 bases in between. This CDR3 is CASSLDQRGYTF. The CDR3 nucleotides read TGTGCCAGCAGCCTGGATCAGAGGGGCTACACCTTC. Full variable domain (rest looked up from reference TRBV5-4 and TRBJ1-2): ETGVTQSPTHLIKTRGQQVTLRCSSQSGHNTVSWYQQALGQGPQFIFQYYREEENGRGNFPPRFSGLQFPNYSSELNVNALELDDSALYLCASSLDQRGYTFGSGTRLTVV.

This clone was found a few times. The chain links TRBV19 to TRBJ2-1, with 7 bases lining up with TRBD1. Looked up from germline, CDR1 is LNHDA and CDR2 is SQIVND (reference sequence). V dropped 4 bases and J dropped 5; count of bases not matched to a gene: 5. The CDR3 totals 14 residues. CDR3 protein: CASSRQGHNNEQFF. The CDR3 DNA reads TGTGCCAGTAGTAGACAGGGACATAACAATGAGCAGTTCTTC.

The J gene is TRBJ1-2, the V gene TRBV30; D gene uncertain. The V end lost 4 bases, the J end lost 8 bases, and 11 bases lay between the germline ends. The CDR3 loop spans 11 amino acids. CDR1 and CDR2 from the germline V gene are GTSNPN and SVGIG (reference sequence). CDR3 amino acids: CAWTIGGGYTF. CDR3 coding DNA: TGTGCCTGGACAATTGGAGGCGGCTACACCTTC.

The V and J genes are TRBV7-8 and TRBJ2-7, with D possibly TRBD1 on 6 matching bases. The germline gives CDR1 SGHVS, CDR2 FQNEAQ. The CDR3 is made up of 13 amino acids. Deletions cut 4 bases from V and 7 bases from J, with 14 bases between. CDR3 in DNA: TGTGCCAGCAGCTCGCTAGACAGGAATGAGCAGTACTTC. Protein: CASSSLDRNEQYF.

This clone is a singleton in its sample. The chain recombines TRBV28 with TRBJ1-2; D is ambiguous. Germline CDR1 and CDR2: MDHEN and SYDVKM. Trimming left V 1 base short and J 4 bases short, with 10 bases between. This CDR3 has 14 residues. The CDR3: CASSLFGSGYGYTF. In DNA, the CDR3 is TGTGCCAGCAGTTTATTTGGGTCGGGCTATGGCTACACCTTC.

The chain combines TRBV7-9 with TRBJ2-2; 8 nucleotides agree with TRBD2. CDR1 and CDR2 (germline): SEHNR, FQNEAQ (reference sequence). The CDR3 consists of 17 residues. V was pared by 5 bases and J by 6 bases, with 14 bases of the junction left unmatched. CDR3 in amino acids: CASSRLPGLGVPGELFF. Written as DNA, the CDR3 is TGTGCCAGCAGCCGGCTACCGGGACTAGGCGTCCCCGGGGAGCTGTTTTTT.

This chain uses TRBV30 with TRBJ2-1; 7 bases agree with TRBD2. V trimming: 3 bases; J trimming: 5 bases; junction bases outside the gene matches: 7. There are 14 residues in the CDR3. Per germline, CDR1 GTSNPN and CDR2 SVGIG (reference sequence). DNA of the CDR3: TGTGCCTGGAGGAGGGCGGGAGCGGACAATGAGCAGTTCTTC. Amino acid sequence: CAWRRAGADNEQFF.

The chain couples TRBV29-1 to TRBJ2-2; weak D call: TRBD2 (7 bases). Germline CDR1 SQVTM, CDR2 ANQGSEA. The CDR3 spans 13 residues. Trimming left V 3 bases short and J 5 bases short, with 10 bases between. The CDR3 DNA sequence: TGCAGCGTTGACGGGGGGCTGACCGGGGAGCTGTTTTTT. This gives the protein CSVDGGLTGELFF.

This chain uses TRBV15 with TRBJ2-5; 8 nucleotides line up with TRBD2. Germline V CDR1 and CDR2: LNHNV, YYDKDF (reference sequence). This CDR3 is built from 15 residues. V gave up 0 bases and J gave up 5 bases; unmatched junction bases: 5. Written as DNA, the CDR3 is TGTGCCACCAGCAGAGAAGGGACTAGAACCGAGACCCAGTACTTC. It is translated as CATSREGTRTETQYF.

This clone was seen a single time. The CDR3, as DNA: TGTGCCAGCAGGACAGGGTTGAACACCGGGGAGCTGTTTTTT. Translating it yields CASRTGLNTGELFF. The chain uses TRBV2 and TRBJ2-2; 7 bases map to TRBD1. V shed 6 bases, J shed 1 base, and the junction held 2 bases outside the gene matches. CDR1 and CDR2 (germline): SNHLY, FYNNEI. The CDR3 is 14 residues long.

CDR3 in amino acids: CASNLAGVQNNEQFF. As DNA, the CDR3 is TGTGCCAGCAACCTAGCGGGAGTTCAGAACAATGAGCAGTTCTTC. J is TRBJ2-1 and V is TRBV27; 10 bases map to TRBD2. The ends lost 7 bases at V and 5 bases at J; junction bases unmatched: 8. There are 15 residues in the CDR3. In germline, CDR1 is MNHEY, CDR2 SMNVEV (reference sequence).

J is TRBJ2-3 and V is TRBV9; D may be TRBD2 (5 bases). Germline V gives CDR1 SGDLS, CDR2 YYNGEE. The V end lost 0 bases, the J end lost 6 bases, and 11 bases lay between the germline ends. This CDR3 contains 14 residues. The CDR3 nucleotides are TGTGCCAGCAGCGTAGGAGGCGGAGGTGATACGCAGTATTTT. The encoded protein is CASSVGGGGDTQYF.

This CDR3 is CASSPWDSYGYTF. CDR3 in DNA: TGCGCCAGCAGCCCCTGGGACAGCTATGGCTACACCTTC. The chain employs TRBV5-1 and TRBJ1-2, with 7 bases lining up with TRBD1. V lost 4 bases, J lost 4 bases, and 4 bases stayed unmatched. The germline CDR1 and CDR2 sequences are SGHRS and YFSETQ. The CDR3 totals 13 residues.

The genes are TRBV30 and TRBJ1-1; the match to TRBD1 covers 9 bases. Germline loops: CDR1 GTSNPN, CDR2 SVGIG (reference sequence). Unmatched junction bases numbered 6, after V lost 5 bases and J lost 5 bases. The CDR3 is 13 amino acids. CDR3 sequence reads: CAWGQGIGTEAFF. The CDR3 DNA reads as TGTGCCTGGGGACAGGGGATTGGGACTGAAGCTTTCTTT.

This clone has just a few counts. The chain employs TRBV23-1 and TRBJ2-3; D might be TRBD2 (5 bases). TRBV23-1 is classed as an ORF, of uncertain function. The germline V and J ends were trimmed by 11 bases and 2 bases, with 11 bases remaining between them. CDR3 length: 12 amino acids. The chain's CDR3 is CAPPGITDTQYF. CDR3 in DNA: TGCGCCCCACCGGGAATCACAGATACGCAGTATTTT.

V usage is TRBV6-6 and J usage is TRBJ2-3, with 8 bases fitting TRBD2. CDR3 length: 14 amino acids. CDR1 MNHNY and CDR2 SVGAGI come from the germline V gene (reference sequence). V trimming: 4 bases; J trimming: 4 bases; junction bases outside the gene matches: 4. The CDR3 region has the DNA TGTGCCAGCAGTTTCCCCGGGGGGGCAGATACGCAGTATTTT. Its protein is CASSFPGGADTQYF.

The chain joins TRBV18 to TRBJ2-7; tentative D call: TRBD1 (5 bases). The CDR3 runs 15 residues. Trimming removed 3 bases at V and 0 bases at J, with 12 bases between. Germline CDR1 and CDR2: KGHSH and LQKENI. Here the CDR3 reads CASSPTVITSYEQYF. DNA of the CDR3: TGTGCCAGCTCACCGACAGTTATAACCTCCTACGAGCAGTACTTC.

The chain joins TRBV7-9 to TRBJ1-2, with TRBD1 matching 9 bases. This CDR3 has 16 residues. Germline V lookup: CDR1 SEHNR, CDR2 FQNEAQ (reference sequence). V gave up 3 bases and J gave up 8 bases; unmatched junction bases: 13. For the CDR3, the DNA is TGTGCCAGCAGCTTCCCCCGAGACAGGGGGACGCAAGGCTACACCTTC. This codes for CASSFPRDRGTQGYTF.

This clone has only a few counts. The chain employs TRBV5-1 and TRBJ2-3, with 9 bases matching TRBD1. The germline V gene has CDR1 SGHRS and CDR2 YFSETQ. The ends lost 5 bases at V and 0 bases at J; junction bases unmatched: 4. The CDR3 has 15 residues. CDR3 DNA: TGCGCCAGCAGGGACGGGACAGGGAGCACAGATACGCAGTATTTT. Protein sequence: CASRDGTGSTDTQYF.